Each of the 11 T cell receptor beta chains below was sequenced from the same sample in a study of spatial heterogeneity in lung cancer. No cognate antigen is known for these TCRs. Overall study results and limits: Higher tumor mutation counts went along with higher counts of expanded intratumoral alpha and beta TCRs.

Time point: sample taken at primary tumor resection. TCRdb re-called the 5' RACE reads with MiXCR, one entry per CDR3 protein. The data show about 1,900 distinct CDR3 sequences, around 20% seen once. Here the sequenced sample was lung tumor tissue, taken at surgery. The receptors here all came from a male donor with early-stage non-small cell lung cancer.

Sample share makes this clonotype medium-sized. The library was built for alpha chains, so this beta chain is an off-target read and its size means little. The chain employs TRBV11-2 and TRBJ1-6; D call uncertain. The germline V gene has CDR1 SGHAT and CDR2 FQNNGV. Trimming took off 5 bases at V and 9 bases at J, with 8 bases between the two ends. The CDR3 length is 12 residues. The CDR3 DNA sequence: TGTGCCAGCAGCCCCGGCAGTTCACCCCTCCACTTT. Encoded protein: CASSPGSSPLHF.

A few counts support this clonotype. Because the library targeted alpha chains, this beta chain is an off-target read whose size means little. The chain couples TRBV5-1 to TRBJ1-4; D unresolved. The CDR3 extends over 14 amino acids. The germline CDR1 and CDR2 sequences are SGHRS and YFSETQ. V dropped 0 bases and J dropped 3 bases, with 6 bases sitting between them. The DNA for the CDR3 is TGCGCCAGCAGCTTGGGATCTGCTAATGAAAAACTGTTTTTT. Protein: CASSLGSANEKLFF.

Notes on this clonotype: This beta chain turned up in a library designed for alpha chains; as an off-target read, its abundance says little. The V and J genes are TRBV5-1 and TRBJ2-3, with a possible D match to TRBD2 (6 bases). In germline, CDR1 is SGHRS, CDR2 YFSETQ. The CDR3 covers 15 residues. V gave up 0 bases and J gave up 0 bases, with 8 bases separating them. The CDR3, as DNA: TGCGCCAGCAGCTTGGGGCGGGGCAGCACAGATACGCAGTATTTT. Its translation is CASSLGRGSTDTQYF. The full variable domain, with the rest looked up from reference TRBV5-1 and TRBJ2-3, is KAGVTQTPRYLIKTRGQQVTLSCSPISGHRSVSWYQQTPGQGLQFLFEYFSETQRNKGNFPGRFSGRQFSNSRSEMNVSTLELGDSALYLCASSLGRGSTDTQYFGPGTRLTVL.

This clonotype qualifies as large. As an off-target read in a library built for alpha chains, this beta chain has a frequency of little significance. The chain couples TRBV3-1 to TRBJ2-3; 8 bases are a match to TRBD1. The germline gives CDR1 LGHDT, CDR2 YNNKEL (reference sequence). The junction had 5 bases not matched to a gene; V was cut back by 4 bases and J by 2 bases. The CDR3 extends over 15 amino acids. The CDR3 loop reads CASSPGTGYTDTQYF. The CDR3 DNA sequence: TGTGCCAGCAGCCCCGGGACAGGCTACACAGATACGCAGTATTTT.

About this clonotype: Since it is a stray read in a library aimed at alpha chains, this beta chain has a size that is not meaningful. The chain has TRBV7-2 and TRBJ2-1, with D unresolved. V lost 5 bases and J lost 6, with 14 bases in between. The CDR3 consists of 14 residues. From germline, CDR1 is SGHTA and CDR2 FQGNSA. The CDR3 protein is CASSRTGQSNEQFF. The CDR3 region has the DNA TGTGCCAGCAGCCGTACGGGCCAAAGCAATGAGCAGTTCTTC.

In regard to this clonotype: The library was designed around alpha chains, so this beta chain is a stray read whose abundance carries little weight. The rearrangement links TRBV12-3 or TRBV12-4 to TRBJ1-6, with 9 nucleotides matching TRBD1. The CDR3 runs 12 residues. The junction had 4 bases not matched to a gene; V was cut back by 6 bases and J by 13 bases. In nucleotides, the CDR3 is TGTGCCAGCAGCCAGGGGACAGGGCCCCTCCACTTT. Amino acid sequence: CASSQGTGPLHF.

This clonotype is categorized as large. The library was designed around alpha chains, so this beta chain is a stray read whose abundance carries little weight. This chain links TRBV25-1 with TRBJ2-1, with 11 nucleotides matching TRBD1. The J segment lost 3 bases and the V segment lost 3 bases, leaving 1 base of the junction unmatched. The CDR3 runs 15 residues. Germline values: CDR1 MGHDK, CDR2 SYGVNS. The CDR3 nucleotides read TGTGCCAGCAGTGAGGGGACAGGGGGCTACAATGAGCAGTTCTTC. Translating gives CASSEGTGGYNEQFF.

This clonotype rates as medium-sized. Found in a library prepared for alpha chains, this beta chain is an off-target read, and its abundance has little meaning. The V gene is TRBV21-1, the J gene TRBJ1-1; the listed D gene, TRBD1, was not tested against the DNA. TRBV21-1 is a pseudogene. This CDR3 region has 16 residues. This chain's CDR3 is CASSKGPGQKNTEAFF. In nucleotides, the CDR3 is TGTGCCAGCAGCAAGGGGCCGGGACAAAAGAACACTGAAGCTTTCTTT.

By proportion, this clonotype is medium-sized. In a library made to pick up alpha chains, this beta chain is a stray read with a size that means little. The chain joins TRBV28 to TRBJ1-5, with D perhaps TRBD1 (6 bases). V was trimmed by 4 bases and J by 6 bases, leaving 13 bases between them. The CDR3 has 14 residues. The V gene's germline CDR1 is MDHEN and CDR2 SYDVKM. The CDR3 protein is CASSSGARGQPQHF. For the CDR3, the DNA is TGTGCCAGCAGTTCGGGGGCGCGCGGTCAGCCCCAGCATTTT.

This clonotype is deemed medium-sized (0.01 to 0.1%). This beta chain is a stray read from a library made for alpha chains; its abundance is not meaningful. The chain is built from TRBV9 and TRBJ2-2; D tentatively reads TRBD1 or TRBD2 (5 bases each). The germline V and J ends were trimmed by 0 bases and 3 bases, with 12 bases remaining between them. The V gene's germline CDR1 is SGDLS and CDR2 YYNGEE. This CDR3 has 16 residues. CDR3 residues: CASSVGDGSYTGELFF. CDR3 coding DNA: TGTGCCAGCAGCGTAGGGGACGGCTCCTACACCGGGGAGCTGTTTTTT.

Worth noting for this clonotype: The size of this beta chain means little, since it is a stray read in a library made for alpha chains. The V call is TRBV20-1, the J call TRBJ2-3; perhaps TRBD2 as D (6 bases). V lost 1 base and J 2 bases, leaving 16 bases between the germline ends. Germline loops: CDR1 DFQATT, CDR2 SNEGSKA (reference sequence). The CDR3 runs to 16 residues. CDR3 nucleotides: TGCAGTGCTAGAGGGAGGGCTACCACGCACACAGATACGCAGTATTTT. It encodes CSARGRATTHTDTQYF.